This record concerns one T cell receptor beta chain sequence. It lacks a known antigen. Base-call qualities are not available, and no considerably larger clone is one nucleotide away. This specimen comes from a study of beta chain features in type 1 diabetes (dated by TCRdb to about 2018). For the wider study: Mean age, gender distribution, total cell number and subset yield did not differ between patients and healthy donors. Regulatory and stem cell-like memory subsets were obtained from only 8 patients and roughly 8 healthy donors, while naive and central memory subsets were obtained from all 30 or so donors. The study compared the TCRB repertoires of sorted circulating CD4+ T cell subsets in recently diagnosed type 1 diabetes patients with those in matched healthy donors. A total of 107,917,701 sorted cells were examined across all samples, and a strong correlation was observed between cell number per subset and RNA yield.

All of the isolated RNA was reverse transcribed with the High Capacity cDNA Reverse Transcription Kit, so expressed TCRB transcripts were sequenced. Deep immunoSEQ sequencing was applied to naive, central memory and regulatory T cell samples, giving an average of about 3.6 million total reads per sample. Sorted cells were lysed in RLT buffer, and RNA was extracted using DNase-treated RNeasy Micro or Mini kits according to cell number. Each cell subset was processed separately to prevent cross-contamination, with patient and healthy donor samples processed together. The immunoSEQ multiplex PCR was used to amplify TCRB sequences from cDNA, generating 87-bp fragments that spanned the CDR3 region. Sequencing of the amplicons was done on the Illumina HiSeq platform. Processing in the source paper ran as follows. Synthetic template baselines were used to correct PCR bias computationally, reads within Hamming distance 2 were collapsed together, and singletons that could not be merged were discarded. By aligning reads against IMGT, V, D and J genes, CDR3 length, and insertions or deletions at six rearrangement sites were assigned. Within each subset, clonotype counts were normalized to sorted cell number, after which true diversity and Gini coefficients were computed with the tcR R package. The overlap coefficient, calculated on TCRB nucleotide sequences, was used to measure repertoire sharing. As a proxy for the pre-selection repertoire, out-of-frame TCRB sequences from naive cells were analyzed. The table was pulled from immuneACCESS by TCRdb, which kept in-frame rearrangements only. Such tables lose some clones; where checked, under half of the loss comes from unresolved V genes, and the rest has no known cause. Clone size and the V and J calls come from that table; the DNA yielded D and trimming. This sample lists fewer than 300,000 clones; just over 20% were detected once. The top ten clonotypes cover 0.028% of the sample.

The cysteine opens and the phenylalanine closes a CDR3 of 15 amino acids. Of the read, only the CDR3 DNA is kept; its 45 bases are in frame from base 1. Clipping removes 1 base from V and 0 bases from J, with 2 as the unmatched junction base count. According to the germline V gene (reference sequence), CDR1 reads LNHDA and CDR2 reads SQIVND. The paper's findings and limits, for the study overall: At VDJ recombination sites, type 1 diabetes patients had fewer insertions and more deleted nucleotides, which implies abnormalities in thymic rearrangement. Because small numbers of individuals were included in the HLA sub-analyses, any influence of HLA type on TCRB rearrangement was left unresolved. Because cDNA rather than genomic DNA was sequenced, highly expressing activated cells could have been over-represented, although no difference in activation and CD3 levels was found between groups. Type 1 diabetes patients showed a moderate but significant shortening of TCRB CDR3 length in all four CD4+ subsets. PCR might favor shorter templates, but patient and control samples were amplified and corrected together, so any skew would affect both groups equally. Naive, central memory and regulatory TCRB repertoires appeared more similar among patients than among healthy donors.

Each donor gave one peripheral blood draw, averaging about 100 mL, which was collected into heparinised tubes. A BD FACSAria II was used to sort naive, central memory, regulatory and stem cell-like memory CD4+ T cells with a panel that included CD45RO, CCR7, CD25, CD127, CD95 and CD27. All sorted populations exceeded 95% purity. PBMCs were isolated immediately by Lymphoprep density gradient centrifugation and stained directly without culture. So that batch effects would be minimized, each experiment stained and sorted samples in pairs, pairing one healthy donor with one patient. The chain is encoded by TRBV19 joined to TRBJ1-1, with TRBD1 identical over 7 junction bases. Input material: naive CD4+ T cells from blood. The meaning of the sample's cell subset or site label: true naive CD4+ T cells. The origin of this receptor is a woman aged 40 to 50 with type 1 diabetes. The DNA sequence reads TGTGCCAGTAGTATAGGGGACAGACTGAACACTGAAGCTTTCTTT. This encodes CASSIGDRLNTEAFF.